A single sample gave rise to the 9 T cell receptor beta chains below, sequenced in a study of T cell repertoires in cytomegalovirus infection (dated 2019 in TCRdb). Per the publication, the treatment or condition label means: in vitro stimulation with specific CMV peptide epitopes to enrich CMV-specific T cells. The run used an Illumina HiSeq 1500. Using fastp at Q25 and MiXCR, TCRdb reprocessed the public reads and kept productive beta chains. Every CDR3 protein is listed once, alongside the most common genes and DNA of its rows. This sample gives about 52,000 distinct CDR3 sequences in total; 15% to 20% of them show up just once. About four fifths of the sample is taken by the ten largest. These receptors have no known antigen. The sequencing used CD8+ T cells from cultured PBMCs, collected from culture after CMV antigen stimulation. These receptors all come from a human donor in good health (CMV status not recorded). Some clones in this sample may be carry-over from other donors' samples.

The chain couples TRBV7-6 to TRBJ2-3, with 9 bases lining up with TRBD1. The V and J ends lost 0 bases and 4 bases, in that order; junction bases with no gene match: 5. This CDR3 spans 16 amino acids. Germline lookup yields CDR1 SGHVS and CDR2 FNYEAQ. The CDR3 here is CASSLAGTGLPDTQYF. Written as DNA, the CDR3 is TGTGCCAGCAGCTTAGCCGGGACAGGGTTGCCAGATACGCAGTATTTT.

The chain is built from TRBV19 and TRBJ1-1, with D uncertain. The V end lost 8 bases, the J end lost 0 bases, and 22 bases lay between the germline ends. CDR3 length equals 17 residues. Germline values: CDR1 LNHDA, CDR2 SQIVND (reference sequence). The CDR3 region has the DNA TGTGCCAGTTCTAGCGTACCCGGAACACAGATGAACACTGAAGCTTTCTTT. This encodes CASSSVPGTQMNTEAFF. Using reference TRBV19 and TRBJ1-1 for the parts outside the CDR3, the full variable domain is DGGITQSPKYLFRKEGQNVTLSCEQNLNHDAMYWYRQDPGQGLRLIYYSQIVNDFQKGDIAEGYSVSREKKESFPLTVTSAQKNPTAFYLCASSSVPGTQMNTEAFFGQGTRLTVV.

This clonotype was seen only once. The chain has TRBV19 and TRBJ1-5, with D hard to call. The CDR3 contains 15 residues. Trimming removed 0 bases from V and 4 bases from J, with 10 bases in between. CDR1 is LNHDA and CDR2 is SQIVND in the germline V gene (reference sequence). The CDR3 sequence: CASSIDQGSNQPQHF. The CDR3 bases are TGTGCCAGTAGTATAGATCAAGGGAGTAATCAGCCCCAGCATTTT.

This clonotype was counted a few times. The chain recombines TRBV11-2 with TRBJ2-1; no clear D gene. Germline V gene data show CDR1 as SGHAT and CDR2 as FQNNGV. The CDR3 covers 13 residues. Trimming shortened V by 5 bases and J by 10 bases, and 15 bases separated the two germline ends. The CDR3 loop reads CASSIDNSGEQFF. CDR3 bases: TGTGCCAGCAGCATCGACAACTCTGGGGAGCAGTTCTTC.

This clonotype was observed at least ten times. The chain joins TRBV7-8 to TRBJ1-5; possible D gene TRBD1, 6 bases. V was pared by 5 bases and J by 3 bases, with 14 bases between. CDR1 and CDR2 (germline): SGHVS, FQNEAQ. CDR3 size: 15 residues. The CDR3 DNA sequence: TGTGCCAGCAGCCCTCAGGGGACGGTCAATCAGCCCCAGCATTTT. Its protein is CASSPQGTVNQPQHF.

This chain connects TRBV7-9 to TRBJ1-1, with D unresolved. The CDR3 consists of 11 residues. Between the trimmed V and J ends, which lost 5 bases and 12 bases, there was a span of 13 bases. Germline loops: CDR1 SEHNR, CDR2 FQNEAQ (reference sequence). The CDR3 reads CASSRGIWPFF. For the CDR3, the DNA is TGTGCCAGCAGCCGAGGAATCTGGCCTTTCTTT.

Written as DNA, the CDR3 is TGTGCCAGCAGCCCCGTACCCCCTACACCTACAGATACGCAGTATTTT. Its protein is CASSPVPPTPTDTQYF. The chain couples TRBV12-3 or TRBV12-4 to TRBJ2-3; D remains unclear. V gave up 6 bases and J gave up 3 bases, with 19 bases separating them. This CDR3 comprises 16 residues.

This clonotype appeared a few times. This rearrangement joins TRBV9 to TRBJ1-4, with a tentative D call TRBD1 (6 bases). Deletions cut 4 bases from V and 8 bases from J, with 9 bases between. The CDR3 has 12 residues. Germline V lookup: CDR1 SGDLS, CDR2 YYNGEE. For the CDR3, the DNA is TGTGCCAGCAGCTCGGACAGCGAAAAACTGTTTTTT. Encoded protein: CASSSDSEKLFF.

This chain joins TRBV3-1 and TRBJ1-6; D is ambiguous. Germline V gene data show CDR1 as LGHDT and CDR2 as YNNKEL (reference sequence). Trimming removed 1 base at V and 6 bases at J, with 4 bases between. This CDR3 region has 13 residues. CDR3 in amino acids: CASSQVLNSPLHF. In DNA, the CDR3 is TGTGCCAGCAGCCAAGTGCTTAATTCACCCCTCCACTTT.